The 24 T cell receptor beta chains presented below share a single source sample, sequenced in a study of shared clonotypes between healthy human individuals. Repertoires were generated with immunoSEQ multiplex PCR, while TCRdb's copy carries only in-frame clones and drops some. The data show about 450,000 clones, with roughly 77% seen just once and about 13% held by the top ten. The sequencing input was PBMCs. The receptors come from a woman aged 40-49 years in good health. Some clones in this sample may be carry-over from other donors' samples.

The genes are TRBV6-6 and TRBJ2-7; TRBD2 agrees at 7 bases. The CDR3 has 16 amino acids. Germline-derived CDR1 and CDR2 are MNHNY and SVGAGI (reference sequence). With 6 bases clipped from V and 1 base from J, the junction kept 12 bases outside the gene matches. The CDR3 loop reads CASSYNLAALSYEQYF. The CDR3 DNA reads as TGTGCCAGCAGCTACAACCTAGCGGCCCTTTCCTACGAGCAGTACTTC.

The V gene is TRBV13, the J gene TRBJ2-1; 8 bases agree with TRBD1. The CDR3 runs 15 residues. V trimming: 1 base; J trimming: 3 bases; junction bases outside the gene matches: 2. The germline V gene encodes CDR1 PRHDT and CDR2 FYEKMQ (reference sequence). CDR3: CASSLVDRDYNEQFF. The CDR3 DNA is TGTGCCAGCAGCTTAGTGGACAGGGACTACAATGAGCAGTTCTTC.

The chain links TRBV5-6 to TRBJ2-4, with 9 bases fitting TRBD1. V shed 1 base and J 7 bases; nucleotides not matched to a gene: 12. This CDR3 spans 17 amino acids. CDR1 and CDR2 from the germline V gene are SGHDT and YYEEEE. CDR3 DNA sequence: TGTGCCAGCAGCTTGTCCGGTTGGACAGGGGTATTCAACATTCAGTACTTC. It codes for CASSLSGWTGVFNIQYF.

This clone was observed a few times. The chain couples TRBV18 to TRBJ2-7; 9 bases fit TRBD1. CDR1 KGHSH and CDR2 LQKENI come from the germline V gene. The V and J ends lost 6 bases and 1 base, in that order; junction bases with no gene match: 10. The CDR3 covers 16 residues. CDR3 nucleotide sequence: TGTGCCAGCTCCCTACAACCCGGGACAGGGTCCTACGAGCAGTACTTC. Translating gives CASSLQPGTGSYEQYF.

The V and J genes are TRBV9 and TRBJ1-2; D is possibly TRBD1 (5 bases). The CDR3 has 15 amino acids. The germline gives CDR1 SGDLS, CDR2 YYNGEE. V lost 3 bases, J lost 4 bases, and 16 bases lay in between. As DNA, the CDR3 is TGTGCCAGCAGCGGCCGAGACAGTGCCTTCTATGGCTACACCTTC. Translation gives CASSGRDSAFYGYTF.

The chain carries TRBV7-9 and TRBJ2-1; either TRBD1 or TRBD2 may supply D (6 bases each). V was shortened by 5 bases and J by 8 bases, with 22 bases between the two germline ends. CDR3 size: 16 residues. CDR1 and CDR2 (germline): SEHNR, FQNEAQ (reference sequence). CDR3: CASSPAQRGVSDEQFF. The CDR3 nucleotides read TGTGCCAGCAGCCCGGCCCAGAGGGGGGTATCGGATGAGCAGTTCTTC.

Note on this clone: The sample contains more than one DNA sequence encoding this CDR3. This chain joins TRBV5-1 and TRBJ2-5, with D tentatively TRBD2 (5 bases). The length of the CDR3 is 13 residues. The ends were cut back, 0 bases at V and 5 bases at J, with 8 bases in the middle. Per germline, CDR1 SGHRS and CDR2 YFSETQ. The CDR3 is CASSLGPGETQYF. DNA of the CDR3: TGCGCCAGCAGCTTGGGGCCGGGGGAGACCCAGTACTTC.

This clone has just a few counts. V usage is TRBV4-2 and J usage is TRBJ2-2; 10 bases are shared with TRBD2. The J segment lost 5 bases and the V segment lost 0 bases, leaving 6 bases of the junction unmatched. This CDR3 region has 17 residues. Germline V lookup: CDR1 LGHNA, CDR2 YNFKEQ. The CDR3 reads CASSQDFGLAETGELFF. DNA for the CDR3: TGTGCCAGCAGCCAAGATTTTGGACTAGCGGAAACCGGGGAGCTGTTTTTT.

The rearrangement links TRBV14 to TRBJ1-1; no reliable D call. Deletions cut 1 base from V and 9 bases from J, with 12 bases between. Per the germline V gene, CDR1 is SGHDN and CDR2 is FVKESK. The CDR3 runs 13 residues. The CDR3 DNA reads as TGTGCCAGCAGCCAAGCTGACGGCGGGAAAGCTTTCTTT. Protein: CASSQADGGKAFF.

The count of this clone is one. CDR3 nucleotide sequence: TGTGCCAGCATCTTGGGACTAGCGTCCAACAATGAGCAGTTCTTC. Translated, it gives CASILGLASNNEQFF. The chain links TRBV11-1 to TRBJ2-1, with 10 bases that match TRBD2. Trimming at V came to 7 bases and at J to 5 bases, leaving 8 bases not matched to a gene. Germline CDR1 and CDR2: SGHAT and FQDESV (reference sequence). The CDR3 runs 15 residues.

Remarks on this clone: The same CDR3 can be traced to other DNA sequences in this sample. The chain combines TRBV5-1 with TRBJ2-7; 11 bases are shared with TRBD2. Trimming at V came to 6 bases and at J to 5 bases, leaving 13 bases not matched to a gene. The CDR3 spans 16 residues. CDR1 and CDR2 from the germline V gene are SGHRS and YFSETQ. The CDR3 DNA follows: TGCGCCAGCAAAACTTATAGCGGGAGGGGGGGCGACGAGCAGTACTTC. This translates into CASKTYSGRGGDEQYF.

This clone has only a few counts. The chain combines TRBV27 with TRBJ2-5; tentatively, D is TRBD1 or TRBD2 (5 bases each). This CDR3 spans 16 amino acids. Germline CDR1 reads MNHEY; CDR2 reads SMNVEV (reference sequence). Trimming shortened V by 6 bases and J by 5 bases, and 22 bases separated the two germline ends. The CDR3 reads CASRPSGTLGSETQYF. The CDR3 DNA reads TGTGCCAGCAGACCATCCGGGACCCTGGGCAGCGAGACCCAGTACTTC.

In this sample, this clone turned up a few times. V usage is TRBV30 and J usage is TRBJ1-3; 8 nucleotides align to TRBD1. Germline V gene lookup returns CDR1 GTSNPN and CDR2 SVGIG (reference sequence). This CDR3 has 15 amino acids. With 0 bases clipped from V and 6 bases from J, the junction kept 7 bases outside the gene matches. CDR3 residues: CAWSVRDRGKNTIYF. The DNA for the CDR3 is TGTGCCTGGAGTGTACGTGACAGGGGAAAAAACACCATATATTTT.

The CDR3 bases are TGTGCCTGGAGAGGCGGGGCCTCCTACGAGCAGTACTTC. This translates into CAWRGGASYEQYF. This chain uses TRBV30 with TRBJ2-7; TRBD2 might be the D (6 bases). The length of the CDR3 is 13 residues. Germline lookup yields CDR1 GTSNPN and CDR2 SVGIG (reference sequence). With 3 bases removed from V and 0 bases from J, the gap between germline ends came to 9 bases. The full variable domain, in which reference TRBV30 and TRBJ2-7 provide the parts outside the CDR3, is SQTIHQWPATLVQPVGSPLSLECTVEGTSNPNLYWYRQAAGRGLQLLFYSVGIGQISSEVPQNLSASRPQDRQFILSSKKLLLSDSGFYLCAWRGGASYEQYFGPGTRLTVT.

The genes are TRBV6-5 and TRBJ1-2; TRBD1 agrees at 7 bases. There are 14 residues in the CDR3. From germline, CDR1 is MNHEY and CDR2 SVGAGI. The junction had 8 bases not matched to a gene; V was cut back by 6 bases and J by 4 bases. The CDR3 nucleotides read TGTGCCAGCAGAAAAGACAGGGTTGGCTATGGCTACACCTTC. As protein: CASRKDRVGYGYTF.

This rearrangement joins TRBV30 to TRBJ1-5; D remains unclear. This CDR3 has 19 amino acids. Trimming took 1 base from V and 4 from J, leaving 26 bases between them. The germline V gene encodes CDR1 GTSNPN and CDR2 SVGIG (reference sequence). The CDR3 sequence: CAWSETPTKRPDGNQPQHF. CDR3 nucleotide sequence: TGTGCCTGGAGTGAGACCCCTACTAAACGCCCGGACGGAAATCAGCCCCAGCATTTT.

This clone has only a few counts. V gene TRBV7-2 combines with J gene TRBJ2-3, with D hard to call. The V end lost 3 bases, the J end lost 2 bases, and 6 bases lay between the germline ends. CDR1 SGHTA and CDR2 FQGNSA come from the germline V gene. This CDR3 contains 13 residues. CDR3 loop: CASSFETTDTQYF. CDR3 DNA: TGTGCCAGCAGCTTCGAGACCACAGATACGCAGTATTTT.

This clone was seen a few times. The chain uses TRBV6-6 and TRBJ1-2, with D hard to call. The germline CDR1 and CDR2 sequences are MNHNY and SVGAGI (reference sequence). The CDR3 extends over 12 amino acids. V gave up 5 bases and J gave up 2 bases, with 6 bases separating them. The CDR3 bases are TGTGCCAGCAGTGACCCAAACTATGGCTACACCTTC. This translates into CASSDPNYGYTF.

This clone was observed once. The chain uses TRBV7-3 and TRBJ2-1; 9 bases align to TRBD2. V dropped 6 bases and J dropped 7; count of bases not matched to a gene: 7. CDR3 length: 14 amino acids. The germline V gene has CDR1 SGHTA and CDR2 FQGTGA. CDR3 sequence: CASSHSGSVNEQFF. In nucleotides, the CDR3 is TGTGCCAGCAGTCATAGCGGGAGTGTGAATGAGCAGTTCTTC.

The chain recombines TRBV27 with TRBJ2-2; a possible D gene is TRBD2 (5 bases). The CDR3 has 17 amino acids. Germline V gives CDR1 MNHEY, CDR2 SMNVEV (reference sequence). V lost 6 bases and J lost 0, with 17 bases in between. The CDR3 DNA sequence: TGTGCCAGCAGCACTAGGTGGGGAAGCACGAACACCGGGGAGCTGTTTTTT. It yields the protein CASSTRWGSTNTGELFF.

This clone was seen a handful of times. CDR3 sequence: CASSRAQGARGYTF. CDR3 bases: TGTGCCAGCAGCCGCGCGCAGGGGGCACGTGGCTACACCTTC. The chain combines TRBV28 with TRBJ1-2, with 8 bases aligning to TRBD1. The CDR3 runs to 14 residues. V gave up 6 bases and J gave up 7 bases; unmatched junction bases: 10. Germline loops: CDR1 MDHEN, CDR2 SYDVKM.

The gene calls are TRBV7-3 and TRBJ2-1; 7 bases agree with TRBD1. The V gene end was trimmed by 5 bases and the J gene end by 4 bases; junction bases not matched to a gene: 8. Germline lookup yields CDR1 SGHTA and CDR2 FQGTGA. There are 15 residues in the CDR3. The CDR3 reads CASSLGRTGYNEQFF. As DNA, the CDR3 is TGTGCCAGCAGCCTAGGGCGGACAGGATACAATGAGCAGTTCTTC.

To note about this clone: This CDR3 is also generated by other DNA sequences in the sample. The CDR3 reads CSVGGGSYEQYF. CDR3 nucleotides: TGCAGCGTTGGGGGCGGCTCCTACGAGCAGTACTTC. The gene calls are TRBV29-1 and TRBJ2-7, with D maybe TRBD1 (5 bases). V lost 4 bases and J 0 bases, leaving 7 bases between the germline ends. CDR3 size: 12 residues. Germline V CDR1 and CDR2: SQVTM, ANQGSEA.

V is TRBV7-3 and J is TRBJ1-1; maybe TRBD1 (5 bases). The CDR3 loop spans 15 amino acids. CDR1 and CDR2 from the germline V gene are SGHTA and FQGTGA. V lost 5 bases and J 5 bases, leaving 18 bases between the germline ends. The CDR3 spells CASSRGPTGGTEAFF. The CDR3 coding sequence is TGTGCCAGCAGCCGCGGCCCGACCGGGGGGACTGAAGCTTTCTTT.